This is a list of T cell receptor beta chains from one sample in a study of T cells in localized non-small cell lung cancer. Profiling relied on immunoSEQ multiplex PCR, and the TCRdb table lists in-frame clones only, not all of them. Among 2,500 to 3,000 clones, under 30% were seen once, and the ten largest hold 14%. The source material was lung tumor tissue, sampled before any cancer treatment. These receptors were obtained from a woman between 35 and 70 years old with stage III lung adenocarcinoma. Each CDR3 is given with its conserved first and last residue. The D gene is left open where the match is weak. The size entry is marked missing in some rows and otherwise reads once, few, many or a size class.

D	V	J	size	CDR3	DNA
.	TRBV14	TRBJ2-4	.	CASSQEGFAAGAKNIQYF	TGTGCCAGCAGCCAAGAAGGGTTTGCGGCCGGAGCCAAAAACATTCAGTACTTC
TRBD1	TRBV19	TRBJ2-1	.	CASSINPGGGEQFF	TGTGCCAGTAGTATAAACCCAGGGGGTGGTGAGCAGTTCTTC
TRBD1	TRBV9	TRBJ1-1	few	CASSPREGAGTEAFF	TGTGCCAGCAGCCCCCGAGAGGGGGCTGGCACTGAAGCTTTCTTT
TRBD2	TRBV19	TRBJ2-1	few	CASSKGTSVTNEQFF	TGTGCCAGTAGTAAAGGGACTAGCGTGACTAATGAGCAGTTCTTC
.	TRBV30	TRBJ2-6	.	CAWSVGVAGANVLTF	TGTGCCTGGAGTGTAGGAGTTGCTGGGGCCAACGTCCTGACTTTC
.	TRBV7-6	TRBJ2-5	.	CASSSDRAQETQYF	TGTGCCAGCAGCTCCGACAGAGCCCAAGAGACCCAGTACTTC
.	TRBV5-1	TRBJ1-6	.	CASSLTPEQGNSPLHF	TGCGCCAGCAGCTTGACTCCGGAGCAGGGTAACTCACCCCTCCACTTT
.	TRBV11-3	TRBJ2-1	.	CASSLMGFRVSEQFF	TGTGCCAGCAGCTTGATGGGATTCCGCGTTAGTGAGCAGTTCTTC
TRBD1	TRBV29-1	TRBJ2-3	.	CSVGGQLDTQYF	TGCAGCGTAGGGGGACAGCTAGATACGCAGTATTTT
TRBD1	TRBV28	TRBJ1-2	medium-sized	CASSAWDRPNYGYTF	TGTGCCAGCAGTGCCTGGGACAGGCCAAACTATGGCTACACCTTC
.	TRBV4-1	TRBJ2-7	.	CASSQVGVGYEQYF	TGCGCCAGCAGCCAAGTCGGGGTAGGCTACGAGCAGTACTTC
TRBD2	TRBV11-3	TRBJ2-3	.	CASSRERDPSRDTQYF	TGTGCCAGCAGCAGAGAGCGGGATCCCTCAAGGGATACGCAGTATTTT
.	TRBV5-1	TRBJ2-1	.	CASSLDGGAYNEQFF	TGCGCCAGCAGCTTGGACGGGGGAGCTTACAATGAGCAGTTCTTC
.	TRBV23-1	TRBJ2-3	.	CASSINTGDTQYF	TGCGCCAGCAGCATAAACACGGGCGATACGCAGTATTTT
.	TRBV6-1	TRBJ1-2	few	CASSEAGGHYGYTF	TGTGCCAGCAGTGAAGCTGGGGGGCACTATGGCTACACCTTC
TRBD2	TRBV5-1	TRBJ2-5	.	CASSPGGVEETQYF	TGCGCCAGCAGCCCGGGGGGTGTAGAAGAGACCCAGTACTTC
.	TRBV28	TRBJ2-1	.	CASRPQGLRNNEQFF	TGTGCCAGCAGGCCACAGGGACTGAGGAACAATGAGCAGTTCTTC
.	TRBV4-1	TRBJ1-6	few	CASSQDPNSPLHF	TGCGCCAGCAGCCAAGACCCGAATTCACCCCTCCACTTT
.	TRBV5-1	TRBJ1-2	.	CASSRLGTSEGGYTF	TGCGCCAGCAGCCGACTAGGGACTTCCGAGGGCGGCTACACCTTC
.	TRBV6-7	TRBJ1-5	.	CASSPNKASSPQHF	TGTGCCAGCAGCCCCAACAAGGCGAGCTCGCCCCAGCATTTT
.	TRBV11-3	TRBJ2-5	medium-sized	CASRKGRVTQETQYF	TGTGCCAGCAGGAAAGGCCGGGTTACTCAAGAGACCCAGTACTTC
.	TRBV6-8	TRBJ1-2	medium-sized	CASSASRPPRLYGYTF	TGTGCCAGCAGTGCCTCCCGCCCCCCCCGACTCTATGGCTACACCTTC
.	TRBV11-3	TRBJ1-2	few	CASSFGAGTLGNYGYTF	TGTGCCAGCAGCTTTGGGGCAGGGACTCTCGGTAACTATGGCTACACCTTC
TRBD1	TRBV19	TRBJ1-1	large	CASSTWDRNTEAFF	TGTGCCAGTAGCACCTGGGACAGGAACACTGAAGCTTTCTTT
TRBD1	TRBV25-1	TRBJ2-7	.	CASSSGGYEQYF	TGTGCCAGCAGTTCAGGGGGATACGAGCAGTACTTC
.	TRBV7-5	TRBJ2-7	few	CASSLNPGAGYEQYF	TGTGCCAGCAGCTTAAACCCAGGGGCGGGCTACGAGCAGTACTTC
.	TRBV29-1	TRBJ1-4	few	CSVEGVHEKLFF	TGCAGCGTTGAAGGGGTCCATGAAAAACTGTTTTTT
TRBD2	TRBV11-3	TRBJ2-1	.	CASSREPGLAYNEQFF	TGTGCCAGCAGCCGAGAACCGGGACTAGCATACAATGAGCAGTTCTTC
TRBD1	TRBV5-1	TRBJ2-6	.	CASSATIGQVLSGANVLTF	TGCGCCAGCAGCGCGACTATTGGACAGGTTTTGTCTGGGGCCAACGTCCTGACTTTC
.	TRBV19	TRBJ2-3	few	CASSIEYTDTQYF	TGTGCCAGTAGTATTGAGTACACAGATACGCAGTATTTT
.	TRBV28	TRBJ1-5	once	CATLPGGRNQPQHF	TGTGCCACACTTCCGGGAGGCCGCAATCAGCCCCAGCATTTT
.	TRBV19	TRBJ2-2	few	CASSIGGIVGELFF	TGTGCCAGTAGTATAGGGGGTATCGTCGGGGAGCTGTTTTTT
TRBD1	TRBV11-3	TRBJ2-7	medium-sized	CASSPTRDRVAYEQYF	TGTGCCAGCAGCCCGACACGGGACAGGGTAGCCTACGAGCAGTACTTC
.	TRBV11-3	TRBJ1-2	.	CASSLGGGSRAYGYTF	TGTGCCAGCAGTCTCGGTGGAGGGTCCCGAGCCTATGGCTACACCTTC
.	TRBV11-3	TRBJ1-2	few	CASSLEWGEYGYTF	TGTGCCAGCAGCTTGGAATGGGGAGAGTATGGCTACACCTTC
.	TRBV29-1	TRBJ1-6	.	CSVRSSYNSPLHF	TGCAGCGTTAGAAGCTCCTATAATTCACCCCTCCACTTT
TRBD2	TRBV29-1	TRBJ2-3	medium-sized	CSVGGGRTDTQYF	TGCAGCGTTGGCGGGGGGCGCACAGATACGCAGTATTTT
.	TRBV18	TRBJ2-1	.	CASSQGTRRSYNEQFF	TGTGCCAGCTCACAAGGGACACGACGCTCCTACAATGAGCAGTTCTTC
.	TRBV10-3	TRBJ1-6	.	CAISVGGSSYNSPLHF	TGTGCCATCAGTGTCGGAGGGAGCTCCTATAATTCACCCCTCCACTTT
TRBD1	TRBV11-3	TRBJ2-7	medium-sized	CASNSSPTGGEQYF	TGTGCCAGCAACTCTAGCCCCACAGGGGGGGAGCAGTACTTC
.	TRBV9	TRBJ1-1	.	CASSPLERNTEAFF	TGTGCCAGCAGCCCCTTGGAGAGGAACACTGAAGCTTTCTTT
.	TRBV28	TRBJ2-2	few	CASSVSTGRAGELFF	TGTGCCAGCAGTGTATCGACAGGGAGGGCCGGGGAGCTGTTTTTT
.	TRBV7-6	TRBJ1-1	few	CASSSIPTQGILSKAFF	TGTGCCAGCAGCTCCATTCCGACCCAGGGGATCTTAAGTAAGGCTTTCTTT
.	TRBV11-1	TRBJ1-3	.	CASSYSLTVGNTIYF	TGTGCCAGCAGCTATTCCTTGACAGTTGGAAACACCATATATTTT
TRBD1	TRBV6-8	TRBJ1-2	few	CASSDEGTGGLYGYTF	TGTGCCAGCAGTGACGAGGGGACAGGGGGCCTCTATGGCTACACCTTC
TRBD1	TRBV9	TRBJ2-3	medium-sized	CASSPGTDTDTQYF	TGTGCCAGCAGCCCTGGGACAGACACAGATACGCAGTATTTT
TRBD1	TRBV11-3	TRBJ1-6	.	CASSPRQGDNSPLHF	TGTGCCAGCAGCCCGCGACAGGGAGATAATTCACCCCTCCACTTT
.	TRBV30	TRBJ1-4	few	CAWRIGGRGFF	TGTGCCTGGAGAATCGGAGGCAGAGGGTTTTTT
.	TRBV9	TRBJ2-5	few	CASSVSLQETQYF	TGTGCCAGCAGCGTCAGCCTCCAAGAGACCCAGTACTTC
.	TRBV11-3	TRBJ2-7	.	CASSLDREAYEQYF	TGTGCCAGCAGCTTAGACCGGGAAGCCTACGAGCAGTACTTC
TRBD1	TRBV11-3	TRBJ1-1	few	CASSLHGGTVTEAFF	TGTGCCAGCAGCTTACACGGTGGGACAGTCACTGAAGCTTTCTTT
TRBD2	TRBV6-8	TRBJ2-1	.	CASSPGLAGVYNEQFF	TGTGCCAGCAGCCCGGGACTAGCGGGAGTCTACAATGAGCAGTTCTTC
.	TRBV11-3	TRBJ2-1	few	CASSRSTGGDSYNEQFF	TGTGCCAGCAGCCGGTCAACTGGCGGGGACTCCTACAATGAGCAGTTCTTC
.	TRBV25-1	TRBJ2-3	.	CASSEGARTQYF	TGTGCCAGCAGTGAAGGAGCAAGAACGCAGTATTTT
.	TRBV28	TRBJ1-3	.	CASSLAARSGNTIYF	TGTGCCAGCAGTTTAGCGGCTCGCTCTGGAAACACCATATATTTT